The present TCR beta chain was sequenced within a study of blood T cell repertoires in COVID-19. Study-level information: Donors in the United States, Italy and Spain gave samples during acute or convalescent COVID-19. T cells, B-cell-depleted T cells, or PBMCs supplied cDNA or gDNA.

Trimming removed 3 bases from V and 6 bases from J, with 9 bases in between. CDR3 size: 11 residues. The germline V gene has CDR1 DFQATT and CDR2 SNEGSKA (reference sequence). The data were produced by immunoSEQ multiplex PCR, yet TCRdb's version contains in-frame clones alone and is incomplete. The top ten hold 4.9% of the sample, which has roughly 110,000 clones, roughly 90% seen once. This chain joins TRBV20-1 and TRBJ2-7; D gene ambiguous. The clonotype originates from a middle-aged man with active or convalescent COVID-19. The sample consisted of peripheral blood. The CDR3, as DNA: TGCAGTGCTAGCCGCGTGTTCGAGCAGTACTTC. This sequence encodes CSASRVFEQYF.